This T cell receptor (beta chain) emerged from a study of read filtering for tumor transcriptome and immune sequencing. Study-level information: DNase treatment preceded whole-transcriptome library preparation. Study-wide findings and caveats: The sorted CD138-negative fraction was a mixed bone marrow immune population, not purified T cells. Compared with RNA-seq, IR-seq gave much higher clonotype depth and reliability.

The CDR3 consists of 16 residues. V lost 1 base, J lost 6 bases, and 10 bases stayed unmatched. Germline loops: CDR1 SGHTA, CDR2 FQGNSA. This library used roughly 370 ng RNA and molecular barcoded adaptors spanning alpha/delta and beta/gamma chains. TCRdb passed the reads through MiXCR, listing each CDR3 protein once. The sample contains tens of thousands of distinct CDR3 sequences, 20% to 25% of which appear only once. In this sample, this clonotype turned up many times. Its antigen is not identified. Bone marrow was sampled from every patient at the time of active disease. Sequences were obtained from a population of CD138-negative cells sorted from bone marrow. The TCR sequence derives from a donor aged 40 or over with multiple myeloma. The V gene is TRBV7-2, the J gene TRBJ2-7; TRBD2 agrees at 9 bases. This chain's CDR3 is CASSLGRRLAVPEQYF. CDR3 bases: TGTGCCAGCAGCTTAGGCCGGAGACTAGCGGTACCCGAGCAGTACTTC.